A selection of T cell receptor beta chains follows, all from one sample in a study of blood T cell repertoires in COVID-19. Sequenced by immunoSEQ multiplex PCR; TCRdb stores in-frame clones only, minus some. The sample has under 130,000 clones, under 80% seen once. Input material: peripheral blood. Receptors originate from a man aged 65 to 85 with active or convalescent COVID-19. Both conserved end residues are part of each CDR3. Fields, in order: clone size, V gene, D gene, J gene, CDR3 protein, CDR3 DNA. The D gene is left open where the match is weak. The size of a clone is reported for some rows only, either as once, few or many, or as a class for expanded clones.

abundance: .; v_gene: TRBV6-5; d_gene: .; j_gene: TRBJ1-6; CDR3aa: CASIRGAYNSPLHF; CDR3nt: TGTGCCAGCATCCGGGGTGCCTATAATTCACCCCTCCACTTT
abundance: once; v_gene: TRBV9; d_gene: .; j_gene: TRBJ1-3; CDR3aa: CASSVTWLGNTIYF; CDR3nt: TGTGCCAGCAGCGTAACGTGGCTTGGAAACACCATATATTTT
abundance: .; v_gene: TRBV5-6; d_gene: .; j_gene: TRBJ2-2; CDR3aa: CASSLWLGELFF; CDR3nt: TGTGCCAGCAGCTTGTGGCTCGGGGAGCTGTTTTTT
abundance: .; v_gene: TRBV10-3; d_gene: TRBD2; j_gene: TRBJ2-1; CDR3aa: CAISESTSGRVTNEQFF; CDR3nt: TGTGCCATCAGTGAGTCGACTAGCGGGAGGGTAACAAATGAGCAGTTCTTC
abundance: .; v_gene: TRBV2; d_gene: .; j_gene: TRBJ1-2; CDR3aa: CASSTENGYTF; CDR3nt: TGTGCCAGCAGCACAGAAAACGGCTACACCTTC
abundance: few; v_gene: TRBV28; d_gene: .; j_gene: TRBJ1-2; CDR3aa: CASSMTKGGYTF; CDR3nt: TGTGCCAGCAGTATGACTAAGGGTGGCTACACCTTC
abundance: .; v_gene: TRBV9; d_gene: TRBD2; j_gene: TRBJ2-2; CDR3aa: CASSSRPGLAPTGELFF; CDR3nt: TGTGCCAGCAGCTCCCGCCCGGGACTAGCGCCTACCGGGGAGCTGTTTTTT
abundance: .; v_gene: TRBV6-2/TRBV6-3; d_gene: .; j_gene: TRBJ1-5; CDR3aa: CASSYSESQPQHF; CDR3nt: TGTGCCAGCAGTTACTCGGAGAGCCAGCCCCAGCATTTT
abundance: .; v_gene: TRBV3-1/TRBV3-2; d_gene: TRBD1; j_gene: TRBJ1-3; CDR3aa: CASSQDPPRGHSGNTIYF; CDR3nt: TGTGCCAGCAGCCAAGATCCGCCCAGGGGGCACTCTGGAAACACCATATATTTT
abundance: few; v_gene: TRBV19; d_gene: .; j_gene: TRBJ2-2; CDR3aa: CASSQRLADTGELFF; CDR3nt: TGTGCCAGTAGCCAAAGGCTAGCTGACACCGGGGAGCTGTTTTTT
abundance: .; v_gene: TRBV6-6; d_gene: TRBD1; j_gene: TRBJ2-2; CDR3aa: CASSRQGASSTGELFF; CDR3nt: TGTGCCAGCAGTCGACAGGGGGCATCGAGCACCGGGGAGCTGTTTTTT
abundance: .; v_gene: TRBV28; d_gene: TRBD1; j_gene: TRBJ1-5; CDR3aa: CASSLGTGGQPQHF; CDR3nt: TGTGCCAGCAGTTTGGGGACAGGGGGCCAGCCCCAGCATTTT
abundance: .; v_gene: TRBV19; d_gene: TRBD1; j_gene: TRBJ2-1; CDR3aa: CASSIEGTGYNEQFF; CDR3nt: TGTGCCAGTAGTATTGAAGGGACAGGGTACAATGAGCAGTTCTTC
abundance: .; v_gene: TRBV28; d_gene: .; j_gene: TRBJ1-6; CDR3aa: CASSLNQGRNSPLHF; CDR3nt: TGTGCCAGCAGTTTAAATCAGGGGCGAAATTCACCCCTCCACTTT
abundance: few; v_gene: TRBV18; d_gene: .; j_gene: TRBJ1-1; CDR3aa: CASSPGQGLNTEAFF; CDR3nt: TGTGCCAGCTCACCAGGGCAGGGATTGAACACTGAAGCTTTCTTT
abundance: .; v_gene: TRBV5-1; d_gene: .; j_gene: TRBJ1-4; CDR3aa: CASSLEGATNEKLFF; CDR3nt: TGCGCCAGCAGCTTGGAGGGAGCCACTAATGAAAAACTGTTTTTT
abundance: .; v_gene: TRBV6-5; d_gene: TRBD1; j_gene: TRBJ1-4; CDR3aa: CASSGTDRGNEKLFF; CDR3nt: TGTGCCAGCAGCGGAACTGACAGGGGTAATGAAAAACTGTTTTTT
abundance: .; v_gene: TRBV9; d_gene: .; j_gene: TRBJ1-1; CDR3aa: CASSPETEAFF; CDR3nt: TGTGCCAGCAGCCCCGAGACTGAAGCTTTCTTT
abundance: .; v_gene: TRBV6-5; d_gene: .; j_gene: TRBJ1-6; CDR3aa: CASSYSAGALDSPLHF; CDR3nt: TGTGCCAGCAGTTACTCAGCAGGGGCCCTGGATTCACCCCTCCACTTT
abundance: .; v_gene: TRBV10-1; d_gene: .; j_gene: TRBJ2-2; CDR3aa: CASSGQRTGELFF; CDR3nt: TGCGCCAGCAGCGGACAGAGAACCGGGGAGCTGTTTTTT
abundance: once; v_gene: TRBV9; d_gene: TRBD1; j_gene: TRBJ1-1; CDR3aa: CASSPKTGGLNTEAFF; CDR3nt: TGTGCCAGCAGCCCTAAGACAGGGGGGCTGAACACTGAAGCTTTCTTT
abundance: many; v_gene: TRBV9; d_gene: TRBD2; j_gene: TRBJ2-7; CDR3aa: CASSPPGGGIDQYF; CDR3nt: TGTGCCAGCAGCCCTCCGGGAGGCGGGATAGACCAGTACTTC
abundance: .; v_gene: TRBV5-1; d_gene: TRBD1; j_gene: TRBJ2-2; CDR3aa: CASSPGTGNTGELFF; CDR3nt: TGCGCCAGCAGCCCTGGGACAGGGAACACCGGGGAGCTGTTTTTT
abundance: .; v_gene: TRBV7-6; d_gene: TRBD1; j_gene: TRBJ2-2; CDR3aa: CASSLRTGTNTGELFF; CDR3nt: TGTGCCAGCAGCTTACGGACAGGGACGAACACCGGGGAGCTGTTTTTT
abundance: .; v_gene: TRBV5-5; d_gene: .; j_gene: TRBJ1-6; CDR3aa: CASSLAGHYNSPLHF; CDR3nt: TGTGCCAGCAGCTTGGCCGGACACTATAATTCACCCCTCCACTTT
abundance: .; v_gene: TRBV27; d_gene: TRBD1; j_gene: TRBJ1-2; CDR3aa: CASSPGTGPNYGYTF; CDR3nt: TGTGCCAGCAGTCCAGGGACAGGGCCAAACTATGGCTACACCTTC
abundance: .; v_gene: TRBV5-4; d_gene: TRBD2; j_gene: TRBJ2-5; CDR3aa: CASSPTSGMETQYF; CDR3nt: TGTGCCAGCAGCCCGACTAGCGGGATGGAGACCCAGTACTTC
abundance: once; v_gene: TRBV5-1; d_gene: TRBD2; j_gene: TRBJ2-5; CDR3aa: CASSLSAGDGETQYF; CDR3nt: TGCGCCAGCAGCTTGTCGGCGGGGGACGGAGAGACCCAGTACTTC
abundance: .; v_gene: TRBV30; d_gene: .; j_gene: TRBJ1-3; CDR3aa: CAWTSVNSGNTIYF; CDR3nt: TGTGCCTGGACATCGGTGAACTCTGGAAACACCATATATTTT
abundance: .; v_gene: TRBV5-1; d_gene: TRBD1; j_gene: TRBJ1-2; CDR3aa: CASSLEQGAGEKGYTF; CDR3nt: TGCGCCAGCAGCTTGGAACAGGGGGCGGGTGAGAAGGGCTACACCTTC
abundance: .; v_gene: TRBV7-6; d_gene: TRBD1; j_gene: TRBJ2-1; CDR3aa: CASSGQGAYSYNEQFF; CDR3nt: TGTGCCAGCAGCGGACAGGGGGCATACTCCTACAATGAGCAGTTCTTC
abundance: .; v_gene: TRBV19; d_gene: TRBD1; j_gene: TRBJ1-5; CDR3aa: CASSIDLELRDRGQGQPQHF; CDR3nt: TGTGCCAGTAGTATAGATCTTGAGCTGCGGGACAGGGGGCAGGGGCAGCCCCAGCATTTT
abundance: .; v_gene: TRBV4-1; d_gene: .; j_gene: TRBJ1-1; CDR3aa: CASSQHVTATNTEAFF; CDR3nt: TGCGCCAGCAGCCAACACGTGACAGCCACGAACACTGAAGCTTTCTTT
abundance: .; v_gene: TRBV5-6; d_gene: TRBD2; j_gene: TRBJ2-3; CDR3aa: CASSLVSGSGTDTQYF; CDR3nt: TGTGCCAGCAGCTTAGTGAGCGGGAGTGGCACAGATACGCAGTATTTT
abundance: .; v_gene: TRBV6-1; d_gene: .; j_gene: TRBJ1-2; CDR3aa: CASSEVQVVYGYTF; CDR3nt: TGTGCCAGCAGTGAAGTTCAGGTTGTCTATGGCTACACCTTC
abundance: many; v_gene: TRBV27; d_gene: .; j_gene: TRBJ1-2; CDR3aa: CASSLSQATPYGYTF; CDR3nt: TGTGCCAGCAGTTTGTCCCAGGCAACCCCCTATGGCTACACCTTC
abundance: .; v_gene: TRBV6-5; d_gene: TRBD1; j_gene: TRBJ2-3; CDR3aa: CASRDRGLIDTQYF; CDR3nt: TGTGCCAGCAGGGACAGGGGGTTAATAGATACGCAGTATTTT
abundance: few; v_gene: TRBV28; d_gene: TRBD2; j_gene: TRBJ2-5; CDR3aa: CASSLAGGETQYF; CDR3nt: TGTGCCAGCAGTTTGGCGGGAGGAGAGACCCAGTACTTC
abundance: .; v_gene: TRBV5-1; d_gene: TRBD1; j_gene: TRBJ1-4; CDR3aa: CASSLTGGSNEKLFF; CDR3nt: TGCGCCAGCAGCTTAACAGGGGGCTCTAATGAAAAACTGTTTTTT
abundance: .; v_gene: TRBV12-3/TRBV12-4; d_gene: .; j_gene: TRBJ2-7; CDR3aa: CASSPSYEQYF; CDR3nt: TGTGCCAGCAGTCCCTCTTACGAGCAGTACTTC
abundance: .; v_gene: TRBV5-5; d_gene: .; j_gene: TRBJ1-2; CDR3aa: CASSRDIFNYGYTF; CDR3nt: TGTGCCAGTTCCCGGGACATTTTTAACTATGGCTACACCTTC
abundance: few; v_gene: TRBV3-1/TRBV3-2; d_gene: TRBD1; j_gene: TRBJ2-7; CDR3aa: CASSQDYRGYEQYF; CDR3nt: TGTGCCAGCAGCCAAGATTACAGGGGATACGAGCAGTACTTC
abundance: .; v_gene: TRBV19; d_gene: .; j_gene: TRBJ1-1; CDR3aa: CASSISGRVQAFF; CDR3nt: TGTGCCAGTAGTATCTCGGGCAGGGTGCAAGCTTTCTTT
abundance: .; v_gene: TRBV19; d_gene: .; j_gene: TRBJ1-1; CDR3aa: CASSKKQGIPEAFF; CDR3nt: TGTGCCAGTAGTAAAAAACAGGGCATCCCTGAAGCTTTCTTT
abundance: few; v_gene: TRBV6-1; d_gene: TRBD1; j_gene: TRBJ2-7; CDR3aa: CASSEVGQGTNEQYF; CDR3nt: TGTGCCAGCAGTGAAGTGGGACAGGGTACCAACGAGCAGTACTTC